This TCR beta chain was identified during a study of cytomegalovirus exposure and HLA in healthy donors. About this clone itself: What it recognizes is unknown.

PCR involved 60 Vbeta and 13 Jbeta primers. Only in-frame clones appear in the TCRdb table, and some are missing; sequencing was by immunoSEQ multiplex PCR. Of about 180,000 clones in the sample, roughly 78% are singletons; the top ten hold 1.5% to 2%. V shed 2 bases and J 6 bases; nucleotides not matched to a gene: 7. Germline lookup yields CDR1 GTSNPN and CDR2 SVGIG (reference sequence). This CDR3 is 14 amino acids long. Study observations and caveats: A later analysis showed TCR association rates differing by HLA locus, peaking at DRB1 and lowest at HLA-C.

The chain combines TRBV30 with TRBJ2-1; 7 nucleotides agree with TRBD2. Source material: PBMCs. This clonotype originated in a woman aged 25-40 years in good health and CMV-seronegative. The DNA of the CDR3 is TGTGCCTGGAGTAAGGGACTAAGCGCCAATGAGCAGTTCTTC. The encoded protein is CAWSKGLSANEQFF. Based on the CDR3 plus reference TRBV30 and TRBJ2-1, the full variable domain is SQTIHQWPATLVQPVGSPLSLECTVEGTSNPNLYWYRQAAGRGLQLLFYSVGIGQISSEVPQNLSASRPQDRQFILSSKKLLLSDSGFYLCAWSKGLSANEQFFGPGTRLTVL.